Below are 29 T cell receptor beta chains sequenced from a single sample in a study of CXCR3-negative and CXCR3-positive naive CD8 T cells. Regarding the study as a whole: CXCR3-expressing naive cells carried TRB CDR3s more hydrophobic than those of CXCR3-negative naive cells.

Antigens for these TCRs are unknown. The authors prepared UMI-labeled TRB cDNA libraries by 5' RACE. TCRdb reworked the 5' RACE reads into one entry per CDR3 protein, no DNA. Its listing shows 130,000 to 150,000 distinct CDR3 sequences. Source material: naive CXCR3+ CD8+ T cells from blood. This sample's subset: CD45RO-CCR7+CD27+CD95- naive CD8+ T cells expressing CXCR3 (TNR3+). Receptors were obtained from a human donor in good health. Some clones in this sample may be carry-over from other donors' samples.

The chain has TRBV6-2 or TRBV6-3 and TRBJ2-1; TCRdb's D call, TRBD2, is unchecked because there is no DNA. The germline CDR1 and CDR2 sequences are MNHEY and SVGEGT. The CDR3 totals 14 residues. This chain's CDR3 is CASTSPRGAYGQFF.

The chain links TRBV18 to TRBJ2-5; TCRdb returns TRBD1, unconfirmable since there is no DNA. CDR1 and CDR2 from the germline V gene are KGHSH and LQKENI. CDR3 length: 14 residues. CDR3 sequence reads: CASSPYDREETQYF.

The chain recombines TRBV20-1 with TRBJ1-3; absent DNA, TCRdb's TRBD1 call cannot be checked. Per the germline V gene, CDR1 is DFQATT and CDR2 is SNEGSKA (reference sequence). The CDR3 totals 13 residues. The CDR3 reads CTPLRETGNTIYF.

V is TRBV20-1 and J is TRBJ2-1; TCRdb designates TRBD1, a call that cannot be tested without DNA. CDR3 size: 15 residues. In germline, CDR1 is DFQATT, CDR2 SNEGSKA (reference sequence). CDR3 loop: CSARDQQGIHNEQFF.

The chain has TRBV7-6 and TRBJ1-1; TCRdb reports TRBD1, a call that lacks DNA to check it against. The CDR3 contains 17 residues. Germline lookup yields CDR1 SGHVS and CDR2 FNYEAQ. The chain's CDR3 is CASSLSGGTGLNTEAFF.

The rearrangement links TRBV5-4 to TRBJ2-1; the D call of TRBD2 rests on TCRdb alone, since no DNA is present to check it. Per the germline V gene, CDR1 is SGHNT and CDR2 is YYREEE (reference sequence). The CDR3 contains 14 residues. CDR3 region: CASSSGLAGGPQIF. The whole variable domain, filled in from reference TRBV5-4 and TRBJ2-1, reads ETGVTQSPTHLIKTRGQQVTLRCSSQSGHNTVSWYQQALGQGPQFIFQYYREEENGRGNFPPRFSGLQFPNYSSELNVNALELDDSALYLCASSSGLAGGPQIFGPGTRLTVL.

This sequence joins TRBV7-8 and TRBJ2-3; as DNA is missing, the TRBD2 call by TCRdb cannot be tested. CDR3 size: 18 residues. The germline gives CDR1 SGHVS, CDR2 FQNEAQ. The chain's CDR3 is CASSLAPGLAGGSDTQYF.

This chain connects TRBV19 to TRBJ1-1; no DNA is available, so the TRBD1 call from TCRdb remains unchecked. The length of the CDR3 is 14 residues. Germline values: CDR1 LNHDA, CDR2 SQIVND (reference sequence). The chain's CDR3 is CASSMQGMNTEAFF.

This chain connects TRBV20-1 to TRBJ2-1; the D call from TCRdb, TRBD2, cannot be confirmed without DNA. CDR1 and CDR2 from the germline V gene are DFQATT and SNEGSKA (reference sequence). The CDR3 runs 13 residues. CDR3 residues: CSARTSGIWEQFF.

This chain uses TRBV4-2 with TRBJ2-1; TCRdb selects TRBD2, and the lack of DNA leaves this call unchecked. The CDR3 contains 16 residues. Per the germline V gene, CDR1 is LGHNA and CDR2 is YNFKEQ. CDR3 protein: CASSQDLAGAWGEQFF.

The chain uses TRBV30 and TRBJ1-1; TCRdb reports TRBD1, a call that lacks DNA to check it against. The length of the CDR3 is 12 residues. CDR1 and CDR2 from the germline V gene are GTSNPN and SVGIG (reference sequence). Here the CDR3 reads CAWSQGGTEAFF.

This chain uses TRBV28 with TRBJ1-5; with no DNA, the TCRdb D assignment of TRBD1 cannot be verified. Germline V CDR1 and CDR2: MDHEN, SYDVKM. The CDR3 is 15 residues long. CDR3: CASSLSSTGVQPQHF. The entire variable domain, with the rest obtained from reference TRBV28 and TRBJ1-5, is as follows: DVKVTQSSRYLVKRTGEKVFLECVQDMDHENMFWYRQDPGLGLRLIYFSYDVKMKEKGDIPEGYSVSREKKERFSLILESASTNQTSMYLCASSLSSTGVQPQHFGDGTRLSIL.

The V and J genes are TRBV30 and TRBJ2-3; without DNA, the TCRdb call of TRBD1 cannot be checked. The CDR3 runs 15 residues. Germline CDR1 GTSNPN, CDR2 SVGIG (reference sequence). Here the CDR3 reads CAWNPVGGSTDTQYF.

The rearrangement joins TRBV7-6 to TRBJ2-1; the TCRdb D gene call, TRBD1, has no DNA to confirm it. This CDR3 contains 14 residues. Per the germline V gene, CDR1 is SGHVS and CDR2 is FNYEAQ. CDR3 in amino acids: CASSWGQAYNEQFF.

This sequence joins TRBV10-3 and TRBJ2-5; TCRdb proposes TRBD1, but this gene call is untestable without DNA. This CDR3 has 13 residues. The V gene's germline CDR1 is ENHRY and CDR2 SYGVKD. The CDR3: CAISELTAETQYF.

This chain's CDR3 is CASSDSNNSPLHF. V is TRBV7-9 and J is TRBJ1-6; TCRdb returns TRBD1, unconfirmable since there is no DNA. From germline, CDR1 is SEHNR and CDR2 FQNEAQ (reference sequence). The CDR3 covers 13 residues.

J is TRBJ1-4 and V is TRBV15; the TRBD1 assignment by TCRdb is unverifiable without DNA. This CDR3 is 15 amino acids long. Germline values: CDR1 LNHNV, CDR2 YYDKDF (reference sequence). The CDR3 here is CATSRYQGTNEKLFF.

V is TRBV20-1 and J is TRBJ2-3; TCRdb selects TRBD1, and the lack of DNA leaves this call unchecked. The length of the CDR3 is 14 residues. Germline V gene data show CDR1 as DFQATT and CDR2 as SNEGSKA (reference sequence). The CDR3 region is CSAIGGVRTDTQYF.

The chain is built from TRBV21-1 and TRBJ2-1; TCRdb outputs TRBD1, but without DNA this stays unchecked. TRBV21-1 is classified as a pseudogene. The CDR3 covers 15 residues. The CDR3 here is CASSIGRVVYNEQFF.

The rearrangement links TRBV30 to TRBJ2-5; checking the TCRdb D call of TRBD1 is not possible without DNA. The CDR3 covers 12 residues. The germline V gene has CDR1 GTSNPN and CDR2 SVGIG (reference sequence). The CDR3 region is CATEGHQETQYF.

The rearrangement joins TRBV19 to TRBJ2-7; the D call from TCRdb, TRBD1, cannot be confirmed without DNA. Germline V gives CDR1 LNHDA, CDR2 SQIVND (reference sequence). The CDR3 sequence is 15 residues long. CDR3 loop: CASSMDRGPSYEQYF. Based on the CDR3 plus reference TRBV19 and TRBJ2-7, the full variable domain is DGGITQSPKYLFRKEGQNVTLSCEQNLNHDAMYWYRQDPGQGLRLIYYSQIVNDFQKGDIAEGYSVSREKKESFPLTVTSAQKNPTAFYLCASSMDRGPSYEQYFGPGTRLTVT.

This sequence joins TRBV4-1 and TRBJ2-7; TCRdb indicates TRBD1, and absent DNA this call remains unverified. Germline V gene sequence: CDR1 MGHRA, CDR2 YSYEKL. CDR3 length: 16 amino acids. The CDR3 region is CASSPDSGTGSHEQYF.

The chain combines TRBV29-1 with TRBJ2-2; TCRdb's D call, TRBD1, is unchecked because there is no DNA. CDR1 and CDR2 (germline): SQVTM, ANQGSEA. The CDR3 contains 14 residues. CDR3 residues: CSVVGTGNTGELFF.

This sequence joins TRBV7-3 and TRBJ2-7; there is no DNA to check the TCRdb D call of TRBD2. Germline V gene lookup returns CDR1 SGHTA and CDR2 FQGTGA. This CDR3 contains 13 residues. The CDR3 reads CASSTGLAGEQYF. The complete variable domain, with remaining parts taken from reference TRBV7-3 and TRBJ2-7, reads GAGVSQTPSNKVTEKGKYVELRCDPISGHTALYWYRQSLGQGPEFLIYFQGTGAADDSGLPNDRFFAVRPEGSVSTLKIQRTERGDSAVYLCASSTGLAGEQYFGPGTRLTVT.

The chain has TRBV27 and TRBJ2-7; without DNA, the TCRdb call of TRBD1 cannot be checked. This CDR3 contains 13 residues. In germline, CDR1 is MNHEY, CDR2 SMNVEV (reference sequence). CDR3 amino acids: CAIGTMGVYEQYF.

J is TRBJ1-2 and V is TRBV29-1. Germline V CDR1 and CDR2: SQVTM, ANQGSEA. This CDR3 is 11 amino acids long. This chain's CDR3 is CSAPILYGYTF.

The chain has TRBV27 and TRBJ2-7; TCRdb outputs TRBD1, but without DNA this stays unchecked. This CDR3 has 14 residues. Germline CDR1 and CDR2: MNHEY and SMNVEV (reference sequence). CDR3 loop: CASSLQGRTYEQYF.

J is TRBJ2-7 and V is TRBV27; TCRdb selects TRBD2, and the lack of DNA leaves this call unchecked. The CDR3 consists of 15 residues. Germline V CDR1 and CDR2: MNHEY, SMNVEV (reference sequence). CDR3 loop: CASSFRASGPYEQYF.

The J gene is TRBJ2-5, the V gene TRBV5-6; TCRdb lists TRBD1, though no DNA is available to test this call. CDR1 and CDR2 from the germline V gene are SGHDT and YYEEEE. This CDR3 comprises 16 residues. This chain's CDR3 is CASSLRQGAVQETQYF.